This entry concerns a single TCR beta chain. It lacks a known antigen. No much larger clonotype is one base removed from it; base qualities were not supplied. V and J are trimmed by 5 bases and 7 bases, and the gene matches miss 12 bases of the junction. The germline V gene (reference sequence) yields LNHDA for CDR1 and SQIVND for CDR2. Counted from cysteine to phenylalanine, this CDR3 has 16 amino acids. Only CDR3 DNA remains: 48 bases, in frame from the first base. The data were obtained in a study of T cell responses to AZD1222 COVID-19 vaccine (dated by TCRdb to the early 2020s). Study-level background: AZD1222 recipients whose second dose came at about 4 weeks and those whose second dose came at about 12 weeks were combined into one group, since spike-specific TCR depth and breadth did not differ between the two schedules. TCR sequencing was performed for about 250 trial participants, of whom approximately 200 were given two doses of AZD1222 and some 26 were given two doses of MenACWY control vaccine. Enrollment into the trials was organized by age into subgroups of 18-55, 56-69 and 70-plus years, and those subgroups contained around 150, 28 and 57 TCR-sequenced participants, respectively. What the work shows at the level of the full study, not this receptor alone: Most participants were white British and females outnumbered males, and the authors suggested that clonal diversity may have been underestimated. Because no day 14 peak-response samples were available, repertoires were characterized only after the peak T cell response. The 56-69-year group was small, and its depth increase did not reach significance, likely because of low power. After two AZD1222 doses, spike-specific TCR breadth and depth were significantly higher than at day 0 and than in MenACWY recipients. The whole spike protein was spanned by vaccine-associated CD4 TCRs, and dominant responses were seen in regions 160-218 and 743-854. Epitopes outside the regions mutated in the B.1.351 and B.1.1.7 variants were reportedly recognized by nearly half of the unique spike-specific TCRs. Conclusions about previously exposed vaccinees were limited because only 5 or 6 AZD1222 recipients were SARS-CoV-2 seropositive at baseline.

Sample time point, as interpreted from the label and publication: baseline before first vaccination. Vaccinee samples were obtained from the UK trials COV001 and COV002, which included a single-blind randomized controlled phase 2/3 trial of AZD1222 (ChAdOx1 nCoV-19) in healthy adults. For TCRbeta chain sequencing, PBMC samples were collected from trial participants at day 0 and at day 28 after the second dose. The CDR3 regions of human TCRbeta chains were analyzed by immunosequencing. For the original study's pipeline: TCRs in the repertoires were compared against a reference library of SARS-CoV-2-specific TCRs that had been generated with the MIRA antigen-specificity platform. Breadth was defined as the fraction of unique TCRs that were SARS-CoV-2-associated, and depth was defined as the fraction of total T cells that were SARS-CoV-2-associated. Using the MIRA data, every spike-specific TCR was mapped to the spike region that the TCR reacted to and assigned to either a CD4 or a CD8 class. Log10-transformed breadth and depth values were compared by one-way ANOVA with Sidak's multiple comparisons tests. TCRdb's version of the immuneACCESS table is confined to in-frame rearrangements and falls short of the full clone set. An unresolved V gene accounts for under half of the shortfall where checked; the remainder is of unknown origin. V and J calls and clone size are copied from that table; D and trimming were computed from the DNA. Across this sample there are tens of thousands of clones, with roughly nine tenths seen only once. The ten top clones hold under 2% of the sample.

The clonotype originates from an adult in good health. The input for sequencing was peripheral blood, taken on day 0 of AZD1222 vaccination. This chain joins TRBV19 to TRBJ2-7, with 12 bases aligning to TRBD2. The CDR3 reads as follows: CASSPLGTSGWEEQYF. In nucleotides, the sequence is TGTGCCAGTAGTCCTCTCGGGACTAGCGGGTGGGAGGAGCAGTACTTC.